The 27 T cell receptor beta chains given below trace back to one sample, sequenced in a study of cytomegalovirus exposure and HLA in healthy donors. The PCR employed 60 Vbeta primers together with 13 Jbeta primers. This table comes from immunoSEQ multiplex PCR, and its TCRdb copy is limited to in-frame clones, with some not included. The table has approximately 100,000 clones, 70% to 80% seen once; the top ten hold less than 5%. The sequencing input was PBMCs. The receptors were gathered from a woman younger than 30 in good health and CMV-seropositive.

The gene calls are TRBV5-1 and TRBJ2-6; D call uncertain. V shed 1 base and J shed 0 bases, with 8 bases lying between them. Germline-derived CDR1 and CDR2 are SGHRS and YFSETQ. The length of the CDR3 is 16 residues. CDR3: CASSLTIGSGANVLTF. DNA for the CDR3: TGCGCCAGCAGCTTGACTATCGGCTCTGGGGCCAACGTCCTGACTTTC.

The chain joins TRBV5-1 to TRBJ1-4; the D gene is possibly TRBD1 (5 bases). V was shortened by 4 bases and J by 4 bases, with 17 bases between the two germline ends. The CDR3 runs to 16 residues. Germline V CDR1 and CDR2: SGHRS, YFSETQ. In DNA form, the CDR3 reads TGCGCCAGCAGCCCCGTACCAGGGCGAAGTAATGAAAAACTGTTTTTT. As protein: CASSPVPGRSNEKLFF.

V usage is TRBV15 and J usage is TRBJ2-1; 8 bases agree with TRBD2. After removal of 4 bases from V and 2 bases from J, the junction contained 4 bases not matched to a gene. CDR3 length: 15 amino acids. CDR1 and CDR2 (germline): LNHNV, YYDKDF (reference sequence). The CDR3 DNA reads as TGTGCCACCAGCAAGCGGGGGAACACCTACAATGAGCAGTTCTTC. Residues: CATSKRGNTYNEQFF.

The chain recombines TRBV18 with TRBJ1-1, with D unclear. The CDR3 is 15 amino acids. The germline CDR1 and CDR2 sequences are KGHSH and LQKENI. Trimming removed 2 bases from V and 1 base from J, with 11 bases in between. The CDR3 protein is CASSPGSRANTEAFF. As DNA, the CDR3 is TGTGCCAGCTCACCAGGGTCGAGGGCGAACACTGAAGCTTTCTTT.

The chain is built from TRBV20-1 and TRBJ1-1; unclear D gene. Trimming took off 6 bases at V and 8 bases at J, with 13 bases between the two ends. The CDR3 runs 11 residues. CDR1 and CDR2 (germline): DFQATT, SNEGSKA (reference sequence). The CDR3 region is CSALQSLEAFF. CDR3 coding DNA: TGCAGTGCCCTACAGAGCCTAGAAGCTTTCTTT.

V gene TRBV19 combines with J gene TRBJ1-5; D is unclear. Trimming removed 4 bases from V and 0 bases from J, with 10 bases in between. This CDR3 is 15 amino acids long. CDR1 is LNHDA, CDR2 SQIVND, per germline (reference sequence). CDR3 sequence (DNA): TGTGCCAGTAGTACCGGGAAGAATAGCAATCAGCCCCAGCATTTT. Protein sequence: CASSTGKNSNQPQHF.

The gene calls are TRBV2 and TRBJ2-2; D may be TRBD1 (6 bases). Germline loops: CDR1 SNHLY, CDR2 FYNNEI. This CDR3 has 15 residues. V lost 6 bases, J lost 2 bases, and 13 bases lay in between. This chain's CDR3 is CASRPGTTNTGELFF. The CDR3 DNA is TGTGCCAGCAGACCCGGGACAACAAACACCGGGGAGCTGTTTTTT.

The J gene is TRBJ2-5, the V gene TRBV7-8; tentatively, D is TRBD2 (5 bases). Germline assignment: CDR1 SGHVS and CDR2 FQNEAQ. V was shortened by 3 bases and J by 5 bases, with 7 bases between the two germline ends. CDR3 size: 12 residues. The CDR3 DNA follows: TGTGCCAGCAGCTTCCGAGGGGAGACCCAGTACTTC. It encodes CASSFRGETQYF. Filled out from reference TRBV7-8 and TRBJ2-5, the complete variable domain reads GAGVSQSPRYKVAKRGQDVALRCDPISGHVSLFWYQQALGQGPEFLTYFQNEAQLDKSGLPSDRFFAERPEGSVSTLKIQRTQQEDSAVYLCASSFRGETQYFGPGTRLLVL.

The V call is TRBV6-5, the J call TRBJ2-7; the D gene is possibly TRBD1 (5 bases). The germline V gene encodes CDR1 MNHEY and CDR2 SVGAGI. This CDR3 contains 15 residues. Trimming removed 4 bases from V and 1 base from J, with 14 bases in between. This CDR3 reads CASSSRQTFSYEQYF. The CDR3 nucleotides read TGTGCCAGCAGTTCCCGACAGACTTTTTCCTACGAGCAGTACTTC.

The chain combines TRBV19 with TRBJ1-3; D not certain. The CDR3 length is 14 residues. Germline V lookup: CDR1 LNHDA, CDR2 SQIVND (reference sequence). V gave up 2 bases and J gave up 1 base, with 6 bases separating them. The chain's CDR3 is CASSIIHSGNTIYF. The CDR3, as DNA: TGTGCCAGTAGTATAATCCATTCTGGAAACACCATATATTTT.

This rearrangement joins TRBV19 to TRBJ1-1; TRBD1 matches 8 bases. Germline assignment: CDR1 LNHDA and CDR2 SQIVND (reference sequence). Trimming removed 9 bases from V and 5 bases from J; junction bases left unmatched: 8. This CDR3 is 13 amino acids long. The CDR3 loop is CASGQGFRTEAFF. The CDR3 DNA reads TGTGCCAGCGGACAGGGCTTTAGAACTGAAGCTTTCTTT.

The chain uses TRBV27 and TRBJ2-5; possible D gene TRBD2, 5 bases. CDR1 is MNHEY, CDR2 SMNVEV, per germline (reference sequence). The CDR3 runs to 13 residues. Between the trimmed V and J ends, which lost 6 bases and 2 bases, there was a span of 10 bases. This CDR3 reads CASRAGEQETQYF. In DNA form, the CDR3 reads TGTGCCAGCAGAGCCGGGGAACAAGAGACCCAGTACTTC.

This clone is judged medium-sized. The chain combines TRBV6-5 with TRBJ1-4, with a weak D call TRBD1 (5 bases). The ends were cut back, 6 bases at V and 9 bases at J, with 17 bases in the middle. The CDR3 loop spans 14 amino acids. CDR1 and CDR2 from the germline V gene are MNHEY and SVGAGI. The CDR3 sequence: CASSQPGAGKKLFF. For the CDR3, the DNA is TGTGCCAGCAGCCAACCAGGCGCAGGGAAAAAACTGTTTTTT.

This clone was picked up one time. This rearrangement joins TRBV7-2 to TRBJ1-1; D is undetermined. The CDR3 spans 12 residues. Trimming cost V 1 base and J 8 bases, with 8 bases left between them. The germline V gene encodes CDR1 SGHTA and CDR2 FQGNSA. The CDR3 DNA reads as TGTGCCAGCAGCTTAGTGGGAGGGGAAGCTTTCTTT. Its translation: CASSLVGGEAFF.

The chain employs TRBV28 and TRBJ2-4; TRBD2 aligns across 15 bases. The CDR3 has 20 residues. CDR1 MDHEN and CDR2 SYDVKM come from the germline V gene. The V segment lost 6 bases and the J segment 1 base; nucleotides outside the gene matches: 13. Written as DNA, the CDR3 is TGTGCCAGCAGGTCTCCTTGGACTAGCGGGAGGGGCAGGGCCAAAAACATTCAGTACTTC. It codes for CASRSPWTSGRGRAKNIQYF.

This rearrangement joins TRBV5-4 to TRBJ2-1, with TRBD2 matching over 10 bases. Germline V gives CDR1 SGHNT, CDR2 YYREEE (reference sequence). The CDR3 is made up of 15 amino acids. The V segment lost 0 bases and the J segment 5 bases; nucleotides outside the gene matches: 2. CDR3 nucleotides: TGTGCCAGCAGCTTGGTAGCGGGAGGAGACAATGAGCAGTTCTTC. Encoded protein: CASSLVAGGDNEQFF.

This clone was detected a few times. This rearrangement joins TRBV30 to TRBJ2-6; tentative D call: TRBD2 (5 bases). The V end lost 5 bases, the J end lost 1 base, and 15 bases lay between the germline ends. CDR3 length equals 16 residues. The germline V gene encodes CDR1 GTSNPN and CDR2 SVGIG (reference sequence). This CDR3 is CAWGYYGVSGANVLTF. As DNA, the CDR3 is TGTGCCTGGGGGTACTACGGGGTTTCTGGGGCCAACGTCCTGACTTTC.

This sequence joins TRBV5-1 and TRBJ1-1, with TRBD1 matching 7 bases. V trimming: 3 bases; J trimming: 1 base; junction bases outside the gene matches: 3. Germline V gene lookup returns CDR1 SGHRS and CDR2 YFSETQ. The CDR3 sequence is 14 residues long. This CDR3 is CASSSPGGNTEAFF. The CDR3 DNA is TGCGCCAGCAGCTCCCCAGGGGGGAACACTGAAGCTTTCTTT.

The J gene is TRBJ2-5, the V gene TRBV4-1, with D possibly being TRBD1 (6 bases). From germline, CDR1 is MGHRA and CDR2 YSYEKL. Trimming took off 3 bases at V and 7 bases at J, with 15 bases between the two ends. This CDR3 has 14 amino acids. The CDR3 DNA reads TGCGCCAGCAGCCAGTTCAGGGGAGAGGGGACCCAGTACTTC. Translated: CASSQFRGEGTQYF.

In this sample, this clone turned up a few times. This chain joins TRBV7-9 and TRBJ2-7, with a possible D match to TRBD2 (5 bases). CDR3 length equals 12 residues. V dropped 5 bases and J dropped 6 bases, with 11 bases sitting between them. Germline loops: CDR1 SEHNR, CDR2 FQNEAQ (reference sequence). CDR3 region: CASSPGAGEQYF. The DNA of the CDR3 is TGTGCCAGCAGCCCAGGTGCGGGCGAGCAGTACTTC.

The genes are TRBV27 and TRBJ2-3; 7 nucleotides match TRBD2. The CDR3 sequence is 14 residues long. With V trimmed by 6 bases and J by 5 bases, 8 bases remained unmatched. The germline V gene encodes CDR1 MNHEY and CDR2 SMNVEV (reference sequence). In nucleotides, the CDR3 is TGTGCCAGCAGCGTAAGCGGGAAAGGAGATACGCAGTATTTT. Residues: CASSVSGKGDTQYF.

This chain links TRBV4-3 with TRBJ1-4; 7 bases map to TRBD1. Germline lookup yields CDR1 LGHNA and CDR2 YSLEER. The V segment lost 4 bases and the J segment 8 bases; nucleotides outside the gene matches: 7. The CDR3 is 14 amino acids. CDR3 nucleotide sequence: TGCGCCAGCAGCCCCCAACAGGGGCGGGAAAAACTGTTTTTT. The encoded protein is CASSPQQGREKLFF.

CDR3: CASSGLAGTYEQYF. In DNA form, the CDR3 reads TGTGCCAGCAGCGGACTAGCGGGTACCTACGAGCAGTACTTC. The chain joins TRBV6-6 to TRBJ2-7; 11 bases agree with TRBD2. The CDR3 covers 14 residues. Per the germline V gene, CDR1 is MNHNY and CDR2 is SVGAGI (reference sequence). Germline trimming cut 6 bases from V and 2 bases from J; bases unmatched to any gene: 3.

The chain couples TRBV16 to TRBJ1-1; 7 bases map to TRBD1. Germline loops: CDR1 KGHSY, CDR2 FQNENV. Germline trimming cut 7 bases from V and 6 bases from J; bases unmatched to any gene: 11. The CDR3 contains 14 residues. The CDR3 here is CASTKQGNMPEAFF. CDR3 in DNA: TGTGCCAGCACCAAACAGGGGAATATGCCTGAAGCTTTCTTT.

The J gene is TRBJ1-3, the V gene TRBV10-3; 7 bases align to TRBD1. Germline lookup yields CDR1 ENHRY and CDR2 SYGVKD. The CDR3 runs to 13 residues. V gave up 9 bases and J gave up 7 bases; unmatched junction bases: 9. The CDR3 region is CAMGQPSWNTIYF. As DNA, the CDR3 is TGTGCCATGGGACAGCCTTCGTGGAACACCATATATTTT.

The V call is TRBV11-2, the J call TRBJ2-7; D remains unclear. Germline V gene sequence: CDR1 SGHAT, CDR2 FQNNGV. Trimming cost V 6 bases and J 0 bases, with 12 bases left between them. The CDR3 consists of 14 residues. The CDR3 here is CASSSRLSSYEQYF. The CDR3 DNA is TGTGCCAGCAGTTCCCGACTTAGCTCCTACGAGCAGTACTTC. The whole variable domain, remainder taken from reference TRBV11-2 and TRBJ2-7, is EAGVAQSPRYKIIEKRQSVAFWCNPISGHATLYWYQQILGQGPKLLIQFQNNGVVDDSQLPKDRFSAERLKGVDSTLKIQPAKLEDSAVYLCASSSRLSSYEQYFGPGTRLTVT.

The chain couples TRBV6-1 to TRBJ2-3; tentative D call: TRBD2 (6 bases). In germline, CDR1 is MNHNS, CDR2 SASEGT. The CDR3 contains 16 residues. V was shortened by 0 bases and J by 1 base, with 11 bases between the two germline ends. Written as DNA, the CDR3 is TGTGCCAGCAGTGAAGCCCGGGGGAGCGGCACAGATACGCAGTATTTT. Its protein product is CASSEARGSGTDTQYF.